These T cell receptor beta chains were read from a single sample in a study of glioma-infiltrating T cells after dendritic cell vaccination. Sequencing used immunoSEQ multiplex PCR; TCRdb keeps in-frame clones, though not all of them. The sample holds tens of thousands of clones, 90% seen once. Sequenced material: blood, taken before dendritic cell vaccination. The receptor set was obtained from a human donor with glioblastoma. The CDR3 runs from the conserved cysteine through the conserved F or W. A D gene is named only where the DNA matches it firmly. Size tells how often a clone was seen (once, few, many) or the class of an expanded clone, and some rows leave it out.

J | V | D | size | CDR3 | DNA
TRBJ1-6 | TRBV19 | NA | NA | CASSIVSGANSPLHF | TGTGCCAGTAGTATAGTGTCAGGGGCCAATTCACCCCTCCACTTT
TRBJ1-1 | TRBV10-1 | NA | NA | CASSEWEMTEAFF | TGCGCCAGCAGTGAGTGGGAGATGACTGAAGCTTTCTTT
TRBJ2-7 | TRBV5-4 | TRBD2 | NA | CASSDQTSGGSYEQYF | TGTGCCAGCAGCGACCAGACTAGCGGGGGTTCTTACGAGCAGTACTTC
TRBJ2-7 | TRBV4-1 | TRBD1 | NA | CASSQEVRGPYEQYF | TGCGCCAGCAGCCAAGAGGTCAGGGGGCCCTACGAGCAGTACTTC
TRBJ1-6 | TRBV6-1 | NA | NA | CASRENRDNSPLHF | TGTGCCAGCAGGGAGAACAGGGATAATTCACCCCTCCACTTT
TRBJ2-2 | TRBV7-8 | TRBD1 | NA | CASSPNIPGGTGAPGELFF | TGTGCCAGCAGCCCCAACATCCCCGGGGGGACAGGGGCGCCCGGGGAGCTGTTTTTT
TRBJ1-6 | TRBV21-1 | NA | NA | CASSKEISLPDNSPLHF | TGTGCCAGCAGCAAAGAGATCAGTTTACCCGATAATTCCCCCCTCCACTTT
TRBJ2-7 | TRBV5-1 | NA | NA | CASSLRLAGQGNYEQYF | TGCGCCAGCAGCTTACGGTTGGCGGGGCAGGGTAACTACGAGCAGTACTTC
TRBJ2-7 | TRBV5-1 | TRBD1 | few | CASSWGTGGYEQYF | TGCGCCAGCAGCTGGGGGACAGGGGGCTACGAGCAGTACTTC
TRBJ2-7 | TRBV7-2 | TRBD2 | once | CASSTNFGTSSNEQYF | TGTGCCAGCAGCACTAACTTCGGGACTAGCTCGAACGAGCAGTACTTC
TRBJ2-6 | TRBV6-5 | NA | once | CASTRSSGANVLTF | TGTGCCAGCACAAGGAGCTCTGGGGCCAACGTCCTGACTTTC
TRBJ1-4 | TRBV2 | TRBD1 | NA | CASSASGGAYEKLFF | TGTGCCAGCAGTGCTTCAGGGGGCGCATATGAAAAACTGTTTTTT
TRBJ2-1 | TRBV6-5 | NA | NA | CASSETGFNEQFF | TGTGCCAGCAGTGAAACTGGTTTCAATGAGCAGTTCTTC
TRBJ2-5 | TRBV19 | TRBD1 | NA | CASSIMTGGGETQYF | TGTGCCAGTAGTATTATGACAGGGGGCGGTGAGACCCAGTACTTC
TRBJ1-2 | TRBV7-9 | NA | NA | CASSLGEAKANYGYTF | TGTGCCAGCAGCTTAGGCGAAGCGAAAGCTAACTATGGCTACACCTTC
TRBJ2-7 | TRBV5-8 | NA | NA | CASRTKQGQYF | TGTGCCAGCAGGACTAAACAGGGGCAGTACTTC
TRBJ1-2 | TRBV7-9 | NA | NA | CASSSEEGVYGYTF | TGTGCCAGCAGCTCGGAAGAGGGGGTATATGGCTACACCTTC
TRBJ2-3 | TRBV6-1 | TRBD2 | NA | CASRHLSGGENTQYF | TGTGCCAGCAGACACCTTAGCGGGGGGGAAAATACGCAGTATTTT
TRBJ2-4 | TRBV30 | TRBD1 | NA | CAWTGQGPSFQNIQYF | TGTGCCTGGACGGGACAGGGCCCGTCTTTCCAAAACATTCAGTACTTC
TRBJ2-1 | TRBV5-6 | TRBD2 | NA | CASSSPLAGGSYNEQFF | TGTGCCAGCAGCTCACCACTAGCGGGGGGCTCCTACAATGAGCAGTTCTTC
TRBJ2-7 | TRBV7-2 | NA | NA | CASSSDYTSYEQYF | TGTGCCAGCAGCTCGGACTATACCTCCTACGAGCAGTACTTC
TRBJ2-2 | TRBV29-1 | TRBD2 | NA | CSVGREARTGELFF | TGCAGCGTCGGGCGGGAGGCTCGCACCGGGGAGCTGTTTTTT
TRBJ1-6 | TRBV5-1 | TRBD1 | once | CASSLGTGQTYSPLHF | TGCGCCAGCAGCTTGGGGACGGGACAGACTTATTCCCCCCTCCACTTT
TRBJ2-7 | TRBV5-1 | TRBD1 | NA | CASSEGQDAYEQYF | TGCGCCAGCAGCGAGGGACAGGATGCCTACGAGCAGTACTTC
TRBJ1-6 | TRBV5-1 | TRBD1 | NA | CASSLGTGGTDSPLHF | TGCGCCAGCAGCTTGGGCACAGGGGGAACCGATTCACCCCTCCACTTT
TRBJ1-2 | TRBV19 | TRBD1 | NA | CASSIPTGIYGYTF | TGTGCCAGTAGTATCCCGACAGGGATCTATGGCTACACCTTC
TRBJ2-7 | TRBV10-3 | TRBD1 | NA | CAISNSRDRSYEQYF | TGTGCCATCAGCAACAGCCGGGACAGATCTTACGAGCAGTACTTC
TRBJ2-1 | TRBV14 | NA | NA | CASSHAIRGSYNEQFF | TGTGCCAGCAGCCATGCAATTCGGGGGTCCTACAATGAGCAGTTCTTC
TRBJ2-5 | TRBV4-1 | TRBD2 | NA | CASSSGLAVETQYF | TGCGCCAGCAGCTCAGGACTAGCGGTGGAGACCCAGTACTTC
TRBJ2-2 | TRBV19 | NA | NA | CASRSSGELFF | TGTGCCAGTCGCTCGAGCGGGGAGCTGTTTTTT
TRBJ2-7 | TRBV7-2 | TRBD2 | once | CASSHSGTSYEQYF | TGTGCCAGCAGTCATAGCGGGACTTCCTACGAGCAGTACTTC
TRBJ2-6 | TRBV7-9 | NA | NA | CASGQFSGANVLTF | TGTGCCAGCGGACAGTTCTCTGGGGCCAACGTCCTGACTTTC
TRBJ1-4 | TRBV11-2 | NA | NA | CASSRGGSTTNEKLFF | TGTGCCAGCAGCCGGGGGGGCAGCACAACTAATGAAAAACTGTTTTTT
TRBJ1-4 | TRBV6-1 | NA | NA | CASSQGEKLFF | TGTGCCAGCAGCCAGGGAGAAAAACTGTTTTTT
TRBJ2-3 | TRBV10-3 | NA | NA | CAISDYGGKDTDTQYF | TGTGCCATCAGTGATTACGGGGGAAAGGACACAGATACGCAGTATTTT
TRBJ1-4 | TRBV4-2 | NA | NA | CASSAHGGSNEKLFF | TGTGCCAGCAGCGCACATGGAGGGTCAAATGAAAAACTGTTTTTT
TRBJ1-1 | TRBV27 | TRBD1 | NA | CASRIRGQRTEAFF | TGTGCCAGCAGAATCAGGGGGCAAAGGACTGAAGCTTTCTTT
TRBJ2-7 | TRBV6-5 | TRBD1 | NA | CASKVARTGDYEQYF | TGTGCCAGCAAGGTGGCCCGGACAGGGGACTACGAGCAGTACTTC
TRBJ2-7 | TRBV5-4 | NA | NA | CASSLGGQSTGYEQYF | TGTGCCAGCAGCTTGGGGGGGCAGTCTACTGGCTACGAGCAGTACTTC
TRBJ1-2 | TRBV15 | NA | NA | CATSRGAGTNYGYTF | TGTGCCACCAGCAGAGGAGCGGGAACTAACTATGGCTACACCTTC
TRBJ1-2 | TRBV7-9 | NA | few | CASSTPGGLDGYTF | TGTGCCAGCAGCACCCCTGGAGGGTTAGATGGCTACACCTTC
TRBJ2-5 | TRBV11-2 | NA | NA | CASSRQETQYF | TGTGCCAGCAGCCGTCAGGAGACCCAGTACTTC
TRBJ2-1 | TRBV7-2 | NA | NA | CASSRDFAYNEQFF | TGTGCCAGCAGCCGGGACTTTGCCTACAATGAGCAGTTCTTC
TRBJ2-2 | TRBV6-6 | NA | once | CASRYQGGSGELFF | TGTGCCAGCAGATATCAGGGGGGATCCGGGGAGCTGTTTTTT
TRBJ1-2 | TRBV4-1 | TRBD1 | NA | CASSHPGTGSRTVYGYTF | TGCGCCAGCAGCCACCCCGGGACAGGCAGCAGGACCGTCTATGGCTACACCTTC